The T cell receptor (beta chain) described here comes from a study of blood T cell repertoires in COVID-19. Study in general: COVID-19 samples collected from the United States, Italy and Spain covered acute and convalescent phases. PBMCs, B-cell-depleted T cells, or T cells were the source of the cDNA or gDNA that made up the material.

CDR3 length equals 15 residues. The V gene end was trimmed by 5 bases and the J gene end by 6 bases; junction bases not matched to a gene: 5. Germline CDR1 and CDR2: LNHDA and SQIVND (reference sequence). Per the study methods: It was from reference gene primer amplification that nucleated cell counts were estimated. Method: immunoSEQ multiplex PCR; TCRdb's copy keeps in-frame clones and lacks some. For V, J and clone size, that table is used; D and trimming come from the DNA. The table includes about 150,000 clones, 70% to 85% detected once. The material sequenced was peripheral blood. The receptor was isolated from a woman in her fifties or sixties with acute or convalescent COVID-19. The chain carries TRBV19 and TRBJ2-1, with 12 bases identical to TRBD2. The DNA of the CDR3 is TGTGCCAGTAGTTCCCTAGCGGGGGGGCGCAATGAGCAGTTCTTC. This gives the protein CASSSLAGGRNEQFF.